These 10 T cell receptor beta chains came from one sample sequenced in a study of cytomegalovirus exposure and HLA in healthy donors. Primers for the PCR totalled 60 Vbeta and 13 Jbeta. Assay used: immunoSEQ multiplex PCR; TCRdb lists only in-frame clones, some missing. The data contain 85,000 to 120,000 clones, 60% to 85% of them singletons. The sample comprised PBMCs. All receptors derive from a male donor in good health and CMV-seropositive.

The chain links TRBV5-5 to TRBJ1-5; D not certain. V was shortened by 10 bases and J by 6 bases, with 14 bases between the two germline ends. Germline V gene data show CDR1 as SGHKS and CDR2 as YYEKEE (reference sequence). This CDR3 comprises 12 residues. The CDR3 region has the DNA TGTGCCGGCCACCCCAACCCTCAGCCCCAGCATTTT. This translates into CAGHPNPQPQHF.

The gene calls are TRBV7-2 and TRBJ1-5, with unresolved D. V was shortened by 0 bases and J by 1 base, with 10 bases between the two germline ends. There are 16 residues in the CDR3. CDR1 is SGHTA, CDR2 FQGNSA, per germline. This chain's CDR3 is CASSLAGVWSNQPQHF. The CDR3 DNA follows: TGTGCCAGCAGCTTAGCCGGGGTATGGAGCAATCAGCCCCAGCATTTT.

The CDR3: CASSLGGLHSSQFF. DNA of the CDR3: TGTGCCAGCAGCTTAGGGGGACTACACTCCTCCCAGTTCTTC. The V and J genes are TRBV7-9 and TRBJ2-1; TRBD2 matches at 7 bases. V lost 1 base, J lost 13 bases, and 10 bases stayed unmatched. This CDR3 is 14 amino acids long. Germline V gene sequence: CDR1 SEHNR, CDR2 FQNEAQ (reference sequence). Looking up the rest from reference TRBV7-9 and TRBJ2-1 gives the full variable domain: DTGVSQNPRHKITKRGQNVTFRCDPISEHNRLYWYRQTLGQGPEFLTYFQNEAQLEKSRLLSDRFSAERPKGSFSTLEIQRTEQGDSAMYLCASSLGGLHSSQFFGPGTRLTVL.

This clone was found many times. This chain's CDR3 is CASSFGLWVGNTEAFF. CDR3 nucleotide sequence: TGTGCCAGCAGCTTTGGGCTGTGGGTCGGGAACACTGAAGCTTTCTTT. V usage is TRBV28 and J usage is TRBJ1-1; D call uncertain. The germline V gene encodes CDR1 MDHEN and CDR2 SYDVKM. Trimming took off 6 bases at V and 1 base at J, with 18 bases between the two ends. The CDR3 spans 16 residues.

The chain couples TRBV2 to TRBJ2-7, with a possible D match to TRBD1 (5 bases). The V gene lost 4 bases and the J gene lost 1 base, with 5 bases spanning the gap. The germline V gene encodes CDR1 SNHLY and CDR2 FYNNEI. The CDR3 loop spans 12 amino acids. In DNA form, the CDR3 reads TGTGCCAGCAGTGGACAGTCCTACGAGCAGTACTTC. Translated: CASSGQSYEQYF.

The J gene is TRBJ2-7, the V gene TRBV29-1; 7 positions match TRBD1. The CDR3 totals 12 residues. Germline CDR1 reads SQVTM; CDR2 reads ANQGSEA. The junction had 4 bases not matched to a gene; V was cut back by 3 bases and J by 5 bases. The CDR3 DNA reads TGCAGCGTTGAGACAGGGTTTCACGAGCAGTACTTC. As protein: CSVETGFHEQYF.

The genes are TRBV29-1 and TRBJ1-1; 11 bases are shared with TRBD1. CDR1 SQVTM and CDR2 ANQGSEA come from the germline V gene. The V and J ends lost 2 bases and 6 bases, in that order; junction bases with no gene match: 2. This CDR3 has 13 residues. CDR3 amino acids: CSVEKDRGPEAFF. The CDR3 region has the DNA TGCAGCGTTGAAAAGGACAGGGGGCCTGAAGCTTTCTTT.

The chain links TRBV7-9 to TRBJ2-5; TRBD2 matches 10 bases. Germline trimming cut 1 base from V and 3 bases from J; bases unmatched to any gene: 8. Germline lookup yields CDR1 SEHNR and CDR2 FQNEAQ (reference sequence). CDR3 length: 17 residues. CDR3 nucleotides: TGTGCCAGCAGCTTAGGTTCGCTAGCGGGGGATAAAGAGACCCAGTACTTC. This encodes CASSLGSLAGDKETQYF.

This sequence joins TRBV2 and TRBJ1-1; possible D gene TRBD1, 5 bases. Trimming stripped 3 bases from V and 2 bases from J, with 19 bases between. Per germline, CDR1 SNHLY and CDR2 FYNNEI. This CDR3 spans 17 amino acids. CDR3 amino acids: CASSDPGGAGLNTEAFF. The DNA of the CDR3 is TGTGCCAGCAGTGATCCGGGAGGGGCCGGACTCAACACTGAAGCTTTCTTT.

This chain connects TRBV10-3 to TRBJ1-2; D ambiguous. Germline CDR1 reads ENHRY; CDR2 reads SYGVKD. The V end lost 8 bases, the J end lost 7 bases, and 20 bases lay between the germline ends. The CDR3 has 14 residues. CDR3 region: CAILASGPTSGYTF. The CDR3, as DNA: TGTGCCATCCTAGCTAGCGGACCTACGTCTGGCTACACCTTC.